This TCR beta chain was found in a study of blood T cell repertoires in COVID-19. Background on the study: Sites across the United States, Italy and Spain contributed samples from acute and convalescent COVID-19.

This clone showed up just a few times. This CDR3 is built from 14 residues. With 5 bases clipped from V and 3 bases from J, the junction kept 3 bases outside the gene matches. CDR1 LNHDA and CDR2 SQIVND come from the germline V gene (reference sequence). The protocol was immunoSEQ multiplex PCR, while the TCRdb copy is restricted to in-frame clones and leaves out a portion. The data contain 250,000 to 350,000 clones, approximately 91% of them singletons. The sequencing sample was made of peripheral blood. This clonotype was obtained from a woman aged 55-69 years with acute or convalescent COVID-19. This chain links TRBV19 with TRBJ1-1; 10 nucleotides agree with TRBD1. In DNA, the CDR3 is TGTGCCAGTAGTGACAGGGGGCCCGACACTGAAGCTTTCTTT. This sequence encodes CASSDRGPDTEAFF.